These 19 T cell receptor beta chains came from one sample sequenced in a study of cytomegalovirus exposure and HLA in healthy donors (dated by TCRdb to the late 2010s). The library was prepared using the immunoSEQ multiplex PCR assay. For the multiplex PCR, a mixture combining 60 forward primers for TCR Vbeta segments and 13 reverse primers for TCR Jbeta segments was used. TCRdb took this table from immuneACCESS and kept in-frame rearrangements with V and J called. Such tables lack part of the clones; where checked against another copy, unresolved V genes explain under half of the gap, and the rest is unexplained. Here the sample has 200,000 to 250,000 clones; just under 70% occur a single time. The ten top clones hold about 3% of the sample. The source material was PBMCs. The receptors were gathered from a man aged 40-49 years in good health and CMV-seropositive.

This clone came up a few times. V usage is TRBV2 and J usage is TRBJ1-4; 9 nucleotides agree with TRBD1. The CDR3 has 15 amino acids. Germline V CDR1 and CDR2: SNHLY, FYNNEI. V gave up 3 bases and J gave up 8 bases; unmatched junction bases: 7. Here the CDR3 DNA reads TGTGCCAGCAGTGACATACAGGGGGCGGAAGAAAAACTGTTTTTT. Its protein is CASSDIQGAEEKLFF.

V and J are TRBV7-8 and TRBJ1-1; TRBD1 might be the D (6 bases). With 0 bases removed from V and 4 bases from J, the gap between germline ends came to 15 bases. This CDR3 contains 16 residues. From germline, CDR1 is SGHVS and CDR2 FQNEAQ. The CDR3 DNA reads TGTGCCAGCAGCTTAGCCCTCCAGGGGAGGGGCACTGAAGCTTTCTTT. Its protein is CASSLALQGRGTEAFF.

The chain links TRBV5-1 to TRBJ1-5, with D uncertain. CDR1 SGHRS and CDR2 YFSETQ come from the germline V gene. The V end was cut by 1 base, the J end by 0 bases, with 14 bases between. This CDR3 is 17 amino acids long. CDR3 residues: CASSLNPASYSNQPQHF. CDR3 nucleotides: TGCGCCAGCAGCTTGAACCCCGCTAGTTATAGCAATCAGCCCCAGCATTTT.

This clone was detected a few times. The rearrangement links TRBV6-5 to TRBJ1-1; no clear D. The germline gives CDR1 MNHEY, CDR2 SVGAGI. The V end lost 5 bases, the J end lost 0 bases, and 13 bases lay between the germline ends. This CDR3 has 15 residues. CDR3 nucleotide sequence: TGTGCCAGCAGTATGGAGGGCAGCATGAACACTGAAGCTTTCTTT. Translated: CASSMEGSMNTEAFF.

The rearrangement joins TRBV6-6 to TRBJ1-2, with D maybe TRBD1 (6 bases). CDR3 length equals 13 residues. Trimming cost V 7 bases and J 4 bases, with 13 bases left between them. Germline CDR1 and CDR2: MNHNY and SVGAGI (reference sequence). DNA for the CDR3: TGTGCCAGCACCGAGTCCAGGGGCTATGGCTACACCTTC. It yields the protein CASTESRGYGYTF.

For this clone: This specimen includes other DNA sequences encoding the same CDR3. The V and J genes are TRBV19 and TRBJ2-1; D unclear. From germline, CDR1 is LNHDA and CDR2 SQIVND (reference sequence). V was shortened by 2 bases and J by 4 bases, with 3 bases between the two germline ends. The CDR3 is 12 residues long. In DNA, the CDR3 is TGTGCCAGTAGTATACCTTACAATGAGCAGTTCTTC. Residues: CASSIPYNEQFF. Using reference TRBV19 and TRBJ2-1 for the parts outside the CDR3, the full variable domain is DGGITQSPKYLFRKEGQNVTLSCEQNLNHDAMYWYRQDPGQGLRLIYYSQIVNDFQKGDIAEGYSVSREKKESFPLTVTSAQKNPTAFYLCASSIPYNEQFFGPGTRLTVL.

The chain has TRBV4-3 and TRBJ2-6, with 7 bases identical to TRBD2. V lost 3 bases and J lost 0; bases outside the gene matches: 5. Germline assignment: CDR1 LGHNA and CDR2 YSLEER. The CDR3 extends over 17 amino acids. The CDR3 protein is CASSQVSGASGANVLTF. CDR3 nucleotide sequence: TGCGCCAGCAGCCAGGTCAGCGGGGCCTCTGGGGCCAACGTCCTGACTTTC.

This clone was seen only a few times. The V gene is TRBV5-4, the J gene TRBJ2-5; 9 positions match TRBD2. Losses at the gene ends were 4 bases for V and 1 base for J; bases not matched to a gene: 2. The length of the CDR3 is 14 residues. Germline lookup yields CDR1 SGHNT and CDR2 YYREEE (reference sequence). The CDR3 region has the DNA TGTGCCAGCAGCAGAGCGGGGGGCCAAGAGACCCAGTACTTC. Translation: CASSRAGGQETQYF.

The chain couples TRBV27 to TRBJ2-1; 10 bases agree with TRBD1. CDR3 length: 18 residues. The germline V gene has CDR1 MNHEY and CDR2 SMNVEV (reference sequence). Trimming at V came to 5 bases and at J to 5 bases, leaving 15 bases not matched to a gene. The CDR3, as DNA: TGTGCCAGCAGTCCTCCTCTTAACGACAGGGGGCCTGACAATGAGCAGTTCTTC. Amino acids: CASSPPLNDRGPDNEQFF.

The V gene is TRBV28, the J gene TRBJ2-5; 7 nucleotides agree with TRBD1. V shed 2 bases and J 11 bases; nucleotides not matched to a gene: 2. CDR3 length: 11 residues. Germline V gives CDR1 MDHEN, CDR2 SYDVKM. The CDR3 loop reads CASSLRQGQYF. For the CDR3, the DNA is TGTGCCAGCAGTTTAAGACAGGGTCAGTACTTC.

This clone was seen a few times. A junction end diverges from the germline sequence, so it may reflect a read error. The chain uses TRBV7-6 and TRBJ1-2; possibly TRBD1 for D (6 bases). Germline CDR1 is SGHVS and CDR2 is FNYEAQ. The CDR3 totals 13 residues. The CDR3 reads CASSSDAGQPFSF. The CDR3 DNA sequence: TGTGCCAGCAGCTCAGATGCCGGACAGCCTTTTTCCTTC. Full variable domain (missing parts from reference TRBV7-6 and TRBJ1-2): GAGVSQSPRYKVTKRGQDVALRCDPISGHVSLYWYRQALGQGPEFLTYFNYEAQQDKSGLPNDRFSAERPEGSISTLTIQRTEQRDSAMYRCASSSDAGQPFSFGSGTRLTVV.

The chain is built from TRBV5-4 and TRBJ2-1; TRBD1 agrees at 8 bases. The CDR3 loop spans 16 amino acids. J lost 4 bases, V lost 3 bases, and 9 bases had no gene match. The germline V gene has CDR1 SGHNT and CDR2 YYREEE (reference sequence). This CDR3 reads CASSYTTGVEYNEQFF. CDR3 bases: TGTGCCAGCAGCTACACGACAGGGGTGGAGTACAATGAGCAGTTCTTC.

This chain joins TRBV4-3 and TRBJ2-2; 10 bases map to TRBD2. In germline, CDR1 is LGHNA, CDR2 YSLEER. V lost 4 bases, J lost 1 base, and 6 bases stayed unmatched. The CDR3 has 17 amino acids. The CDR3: CASSRNLAGVNTGELFF. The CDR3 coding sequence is TGCGCCAGCAGCCGCAATCTAGCGGGGGTGAACACCGGGGAGCTGTTTTTT.

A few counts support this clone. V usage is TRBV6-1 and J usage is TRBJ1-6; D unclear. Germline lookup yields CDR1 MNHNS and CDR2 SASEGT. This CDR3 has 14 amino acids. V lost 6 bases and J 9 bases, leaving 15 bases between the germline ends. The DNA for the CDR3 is TGTGCCAGCAGCGGACCAGTAGGGAGTTCACCCCTCCACTTT. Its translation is CASSGPVGSSPLHF.

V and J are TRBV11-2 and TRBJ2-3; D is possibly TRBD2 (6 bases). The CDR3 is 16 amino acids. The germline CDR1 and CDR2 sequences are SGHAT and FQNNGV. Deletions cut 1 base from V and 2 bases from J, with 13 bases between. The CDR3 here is CASSLAPGLNTDTQYF. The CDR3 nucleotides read TGTGCCAGCAGCTTAGCCCCGGGACTGAACACAGATACGCAGTATTTT.

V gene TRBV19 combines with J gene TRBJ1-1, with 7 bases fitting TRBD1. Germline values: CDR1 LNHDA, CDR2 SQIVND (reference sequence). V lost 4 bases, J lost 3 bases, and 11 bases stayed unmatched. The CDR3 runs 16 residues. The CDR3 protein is CASSTGTATLDTEAFF. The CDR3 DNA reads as TGTGCCAGTAGTACCGGGACAGCGACCCTGGACACTGAAGCTTTCTTT.

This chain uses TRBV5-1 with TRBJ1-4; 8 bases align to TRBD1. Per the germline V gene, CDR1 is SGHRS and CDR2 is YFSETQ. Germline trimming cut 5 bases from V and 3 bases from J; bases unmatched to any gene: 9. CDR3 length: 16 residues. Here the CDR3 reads CASSSTGAVANEKLFF. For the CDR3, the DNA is TGCGCCAGCAGTTCGACAGGGGCTGTGGCTAATGAAAAACTGTTTTTT.

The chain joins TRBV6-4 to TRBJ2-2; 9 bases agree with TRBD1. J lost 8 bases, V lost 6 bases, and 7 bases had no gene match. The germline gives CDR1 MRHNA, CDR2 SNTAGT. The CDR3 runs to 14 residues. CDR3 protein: CASSWTGDGGELFF. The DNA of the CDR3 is TGTGCCAGCAGCTGGACAGGGGATGGTGGGGAGCTGTTTTTT.

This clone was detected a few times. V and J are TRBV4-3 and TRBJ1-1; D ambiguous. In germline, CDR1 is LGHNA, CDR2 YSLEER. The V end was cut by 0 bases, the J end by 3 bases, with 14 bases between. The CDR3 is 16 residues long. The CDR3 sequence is CASSQDLRRQHTEAFF. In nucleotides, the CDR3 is TGCGCCAGCAGCCAAGATTTAAGACGACAACACACTGAAGCTTTCTTT.